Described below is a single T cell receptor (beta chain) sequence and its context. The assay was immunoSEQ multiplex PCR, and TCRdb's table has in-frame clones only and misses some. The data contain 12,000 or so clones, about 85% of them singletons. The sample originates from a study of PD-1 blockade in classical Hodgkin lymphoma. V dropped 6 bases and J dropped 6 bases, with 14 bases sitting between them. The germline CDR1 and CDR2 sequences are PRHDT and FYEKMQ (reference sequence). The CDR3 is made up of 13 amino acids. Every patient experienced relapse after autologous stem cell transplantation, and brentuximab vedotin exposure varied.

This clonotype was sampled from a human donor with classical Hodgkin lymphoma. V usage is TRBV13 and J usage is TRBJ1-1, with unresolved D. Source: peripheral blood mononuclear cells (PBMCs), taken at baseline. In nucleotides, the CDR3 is TGTGCCAGCAGTTCAGACGCCTTGGCTGAAGCTTTCTTT. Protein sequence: CASSSDALAEAFF.